This passage covers 9 T cell receptor beta chains from one sample sequenced in a study of beta chain features in type 1 diabetes. Expressed TCRB transcripts were sequenced after all isolated RNA was converted to cDNA. Produced via immunoSEQ multiplex PCR; TCRdb's table is partial and in-frame only. The sample lists 350,000 to 400,000 clones; about 15% were seen once. The sequencing sample was made of naive CD4+ T cells from blood. Receptor source: a woman younger than 35 in good health.

This chain connects TRBV7-2 to TRBJ1-5; 8 bases fit TRBD1. V gave up 3 bases and J gave up 7 bases; unmatched junction bases: 5. The CDR3 loop spans 14 amino acids. Germline V gene lookup returns CDR1 SGHTA and CDR2 FQGNSA. The CDR3 loop is CASSFDRGGQPQHF. Written as DNA, the CDR3 is TGTGCCAGCAGCTTCGACAGGGGAGGGCAGCCCCAGCATTTT.

This chain links TRBV28 with TRBJ2-7; no clear D gene. This CDR3 is built from 13 residues. Trimming removed 3 bases at V and 3 bases at J, with 9 bases between. Per the germline V gene, CDR1 is MDHEN and CDR2 is SYDVKM. CDR3 loop: CASSFELNYEQYF. The CDR3 nucleotides are TGTGCCAGCAGTTTTGAACTCAACTACGAGCAGTACTTC.

This clone was seen a few times. This chain connects TRBV15 to TRBJ2-7; the D gene is possibly TRBD1 (5 bases). CDR1 is LNHNV and CDR2 is YYDKDF in the germline V gene (reference sequence). Trimming shortened V by 0 bases and J by 3 bases, and 12 bases separated the two germline ends. The CDR3 extends over 15 amino acids. The CDR3 spells CATSRDLGAFYEQYF. CDR3 nucleotide sequence: TGTGCCACCAGCAGAGATCTAGGGGCGTTCTACGAGCAGTACTTC.

This clone was observed a handful of times. The J gene is TRBJ1-2, the V gene TRBV7-9, with a possible D match to TRBD1 (6 bases). Germline V CDR1 and CDR2: SEHNR, FQNEAQ (reference sequence). The CDR3 extends over 14 amino acids. V lost 4 bases to trimming and J lost 4 bases, with 13 bases between them. The CDR3 sequence is CASSYRDMGYGYTF. CDR3 nucleotides: TGTGCCAGCAGCTACCGGGACATGGGCTATGGCTACACCTTC.

This clone was detected a few times. The V and J genes are TRBV7-6 and TRBJ2-1; 10 bases line up with TRBD1. Germline assignment: CDR1 SGHVS and CDR2 FNYEAQ. The CDR3 sequence is 16 residues long. The junction had 9 bases not matched to a gene; V was cut back by 4 bases and J by 6 bases. CDR3 bases: TGTGCCAGCAGCTCACGGCGGACAGGGGGTTCCAATGAGCAGTTCTTC. It encodes CASSSRRTGGSNEQFF.

The V call is TRBV11-3, the J call TRBJ2-1; 11 positions agree with TRBD2. V lost 1 base to trimming and J lost 8 bases; unmatched junction nucleotides: 10. Germline V gene sequence: CDR1 SGHNT, CDR2 YENEEA. CDR3 length: 17 residues. The CDR3 is CASSLGPIAGGADEQFF. The CDR3 coding sequence is TGTGCCAGCAGCTTAGGACCGATAGCGGGAGGGGCCGATGAGCAGTTCTTC.

The chain carries TRBV15 and TRBJ2-7; 10 bases map to TRBD1. After removal of 5 bases from V and 0 bases from J, the junction contained 13 bases not matched to a gene. CDR1 is LNHNV, CDR2 YYDKDF, per germline (reference sequence). This CDR3 spans 18 amino acids. The CDR3, as DNA: TGTGCCACCAGCTATGCGATTTCGGGACAGGGGAGCTCCTACGAGCAGTACTTC. The encoded protein is CATSYAISGQGSSYEQYF.

The rearrangement uses TRBV7-9 and TRBJ1-2; the D is unclear. Germline loops: CDR1 SEHNR, CDR2 FQNEAQ (reference sequence). Deletions cut 1 base from V and 6 bases from J, with 12 bases between. There are 14 residues in the CDR3. CDR3: CASSLEQRSDGYTF. DNA for the CDR3: TGTGCCAGCAGCTTAGAACAGAGATCCGATGGCTACACCTTC.

This clone has a handful of counts. The junction departs from germline at one end; a sequencing error may be responsible. The genes are TRBV29-1 and TRBJ1-2; possibly TRBD1 for D (6 bases). The CDR3 is made up of 13 amino acids. CDR1 and CDR2 from the germline V gene are SQVTM and ANQGSEA. As DNA, the CDR3 is TGCACCGTTGGAACAGGGATCAACTATGGCTACACCTTC. It encodes CTVGTGINYGYTF.